Each of the 21 T cell receptor beta chains below was sequenced from the same sample in a study of blood T cell repertoires in COVID-19. Clones were sequenced by immunoSEQ multiplex PCR, and TCRdb holds only the in-frame ones, with some missing. The profile shows 75,000 or so clones, roughly 84% of them singletons. Source material: peripheral blood. Receptors originate from a man aged 45-65 years with acute or convalescent COVID-19.

The chain is built from TRBV6-2 or TRBV6-3 and TRBJ2-5; D may be TRBD2 (5 bases). Trimming took off 5 bases at V and 2 bases at J, with 6 bases between the two ends. The CDR3 has 12 amino acids. In germline, CDR1 is MNHEY, CDR2 SVGEGT. For the CDR3, the DNA is TGTGCCAGCAGTCCGGGGCAAGAGACCCAGTACTTC. Amino acid sequence: CASSPGQETQYF.

The V gene is TRBV3-1 (or the pseudogene TRBV3-2), the J gene TRBJ1-2, with 9 bases identical to TRBD1. Germline V gene lookup returns CDR1 LGHDT and CDR2 YNNKEL (reference sequence). This CDR3 contains 12 residues. J gave up 8 bases and V 6 bases, and 4 bases lay outside the gene matches. CDR3 residues: CASRQGAGGYTF. CDR3 coding DNA: TGTGCCAGCAGACAGGGGGCCGGAGGCTACACCTTC.

The chain has TRBV11-2 and TRBJ2-3, with D hard to call. The CDR3 spans 13 residues. Trimming left V 1 base short and J 1 base short, with 3 bases between. Germline CDR1 SGHAT, CDR2 FQNNGV. CDR3 in DNA: TGTGCCAGCAGCTTAGGAGGCACAGATACGCAGTATTTT. Its translation is CASSLGGTDTQYF.

The chain carries TRBV27 and TRBJ2-7; D may be TRBD1 (6 bases). Trimming removed 3 bases from V and 2 bases from J, with 8 bases in between. The CDR3 spans 13 residues. Germline V gene data show CDR1 as MNHEY and CDR2 as SMNVEV (reference sequence). The CDR3 reads CASSFGTTYEQYF. The CDR3 region has the DNA TGTGCCAGCAGTTTCGGGACAACCTACGAGCAGTACTTC.

CDR3: CASSFGRVGSPLHF. The CDR3 nucleotides read TGTGCCAGCAGTTTTGGCAGGGTCGGATCACCCCTCCACTTT. The rearrangement uses TRBV28 and TRBJ1-6; the D gene is possibly TRBD1 (5 bases). The germline CDR1 and CDR2 sequences are MDHEN and SYDVKM. V lost 3 bases to trimming and J lost 10 bases, with 13 bases between them. This CDR3 spans 14 amino acids.

The DNA of the CDR3 is TGTGCCAGCAGCTTGGCGGGGGGAGAGACCCTTCTACTGAACACTGAAGCTTTCTTT. It translates to CASSLAGGETLLLNTEAFF. The V call is TRBV5-6, the J call TRBJ1-1, with a possible D match to TRBD1 (5 bases). The CDR3 covers 19 residues. CDR1 is SGHDT and CDR2 is YYEEEE in the germline V gene. V was trimmed by 0 bases and J by 0 bases, leaving 21 bases between them.

This chain links TRBV10-2 with TRBJ1-4; a possible D gene is TRBD1 (5 bases). CDR1 is WSHSY, CDR2 SAAADI, per germline. The CDR3 totals 13 residues. Trimming cost V 10 bases and J 8 bases, with 17 bases left between them. The CDR3 loop reads CANQDRPQEKLFF. CDR3 sequence (DNA): TGCGCCAACCAAGACAGACCGCAGGAAAAACTGTTTTTT.

The chain combines TRBV7-8 with TRBJ1-5; D may be TRBD1 (5 bases). Looked up from germline, CDR1 is SGHVS and CDR2 is FQNEAQ. Trimming removed 0 bases from V and 4 bases from J, with 16 bases in between. The CDR3 loop spans 17 amino acids. The CDR3 bases are TGTGCCAGCAGCTTAGCTCAGGGCGGGGGTGCAAATCAGCCCCAGCATTTT. It yields the protein CASSLAQGGGANQPQHF.

The rearrangement uses TRBV7-9 and TRBJ2-1; 7 bases line up with TRBD2. V gave up 4 bases and J gave up 6 bases; unmatched junction bases: 15. The CDR3 sequence is 17 residues long. CDR1 is SEHNR, CDR2 FQNEAQ, per germline (reference sequence). The CDR3 region is CASSSSRGGSLGNEQFF. The CDR3 DNA sequence: TGTGCCAGCAGCTCATCGAGGGGCGGGAGTCTCGGCAATGAGCAGTTCTTC.

The genes are TRBV7-2 and TRBJ2-2; TRBD2 aligns across 11 bases. The CDR3 runs to 17 residues. V trimming: 0 bases; J trimming: 1 base; junction bases outside the gene matches: 1. Germline loops: CDR1 SGHTA, CDR2 FQGNSA. CDR3: CASSLALAGGNTGELFF. The CDR3 DNA reads TGTGCCAGCAGCTTAGCTCTAGCGGGAGGGAACACCGGGGAGCTGTTTTTT.

The V gene is TRBV14, the J gene TRBJ2-5; TRBD2 might be the D (5 bases). From germline, CDR1 is SGHDN and CDR2 FVKESK. The germline V and J ends were trimmed by 1 base and 4 bases, with 16 bases remaining between them. The CDR3 sequence is 16 residues long. CDR3 region: CASSQGPSVRGETQYF. The CDR3 DNA is TGTGCCAGCAGCCAAGGTCCGAGCGTCCGGGGAGAGACCCAGTACTTC.

The rearrangement uses TRBV7-2 and TRBJ1-6; tentative D call: TRBD1 (5 bases). The CDR3 is 18 amino acids. The germline gives CDR1 SGHTA, CDR2 FQGNSA. Deletions cut 2 bases from V and 6 bases from J, with 20 bases between. Written as DNA, the CDR3 is TGTGCCAGCAGCTTAAGATGGATTTCCTCGGGGGGTAATTCACCCCTCCACTTT. Residues: CASSLRWISSGGNSPLHF. Full variable domain (outside the CDR3, taken from reference TRBV7-2 and TRBJ1-6): GAGVSQSPSNKVTEKGKDVELRCDPISGHTALYWYRQSLGQGLEFLIYFQGNSAPDKSGLPSDRFSAERTGGSVSTLTIQRTQQEDSAVYLCASSLRWISSGGNSPLHFGNGTRLTVT.

The gene calls are TRBV11-3 and TRBJ2-5, with TRBD1 as a possible D gene (5 bases). The CDR3 runs to 14 residues. Germline assignment: CDR1 SGHNT and CDR2 YENEEA. Trimming pared 1 base from V and 4 bases from J, leaving 10 bases between. The CDR3 loop reads CASSLGQGIETQYF. Written as DNA, the CDR3 is TGTGCCAGCAGCTTAGGTCAGGGAATAGAGACCCAGTACTTC.

This chain links TRBV29-1 with TRBJ1-2; TRBD1 matches at 7 bases. After removal of 2 bases from V and 5 bases from J, the junction contained 5 bases not matched to a gene. The CDR3 is made up of 13 amino acids. CDR1 SQVTM and CDR2 ANQGSEA come from the germline V gene. The CDR3 DNA reads TGCAGCGTTGAAAAGGGGGCGGTTTATGGCTACACCTTC. Translating gives CSVEKGAVYGYTF.

The chain employs TRBV7-8 and TRBJ1-6; D possibly corresponds to TRBD1 (6 bases). The CDR3 extends over 16 amino acids. Per the germline V gene, CDR1 is SGHVS and CDR2 is FQNEAQ. V lost 5 bases, J lost 6 bases, and 17 bases lay in between. The CDR3 sequence is CASSPRTATINSPLHF. CDR3 bases: TGTGCCAGCAGCCCGAGGACAGCCACCATTAATTCACCCCTCCACTTT.

V gene TRBV19 combines with J gene TRBJ1-2, with 10 bases identical to TRBD1. The germline CDR1 and CDR2 sequences are LNHDA and SQIVND (reference sequence). The CDR3 is made up of 18 amino acids. J gave up 1 base and V 5 bases, and 13 bases lay outside the gene matches. CDR3 region: CASSSETGGSVLNYGYTF. For the CDR3, the DNA is TGTGCCAGTAGTTCGGAGACAGGGGGCTCAGTCCTTAACTATGGCTACACCTTC.

J is TRBJ1-2 and V is TRBV18, with D uncertain. In germline, CDR1 is KGHSH, CDR2 LQKENI. The CDR3 covers 15 residues. V dropped 1 base and J dropped 1 base, with 10 bases sitting between them. The CDR3 loop is CASSPLLGGNYGYTF. The CDR3 nucleotides read TGTGCCAGCTCACCACTCCTCGGAGGTAACTATGGCTACACCTTC.

The chain combines TRBV3-1 (or the pseudogene TRBV3-2) with TRBJ1-6; no reliable D call. The CDR3 has 14 residues. Trimming removed 2 bases at V and 0 bases at J, with 2 bases between. Per the germline V gene, CDR1 is LGHDT and CDR2 is YNNKEL (reference sequence). The CDR3: CASSQRSYNSPLHF. CDR3 in DNA: TGTGCCAGCAGCCAACGCTCCTATAATTCACCCCTCCACTTT.

In its sample, this clone was seen a few times. The chain has TRBV5-1 and TRBJ2-7; 7 bases map to TRBD1. V gave up 4 bases and J gave up 4 bases; unmatched junction bases: 5. This CDR3 spans 13 amino acids. Germline-derived CDR1 and CDR2 are SGHRS and YFSETQ. CDR3 protein: CASSIQGKYEQYF. In DNA, the CDR3 is TGCGCCAGCAGCATACAGGGGAAATACGAGCAGTACTTC.

The chain has TRBV30 and TRBJ2-1; 10 positions agree with TRBD2. In germline, CDR1 is GTSNPN, CDR2 SVGIG (reference sequence). With V trimmed by 4 bases and J by 7 bases, 10 bases remained unmatched. The CDR3 runs to 15 residues. CDR3 loop: CAWKQAGGPGNEQFF. The CDR3 DNA reads as TGTGCCTGGAAGCAAGCGGGGGGGCCTGGTAATGAGCAGTTCTTC.

This chain connects TRBV12-3 or TRBV12-4 to TRBJ2-3; D might be TRBD2 (5 bases). V dropped 6 bases and J dropped 4 bases, with 11 bases sitting between them. The CDR3 is 13 amino acids. This CDR3 reads CASSLLGADTQYF. CDR3 nucleotide sequence: TGTGCCAGCAGCCTACTAGGAGCAGATACGCAGTATTTT.